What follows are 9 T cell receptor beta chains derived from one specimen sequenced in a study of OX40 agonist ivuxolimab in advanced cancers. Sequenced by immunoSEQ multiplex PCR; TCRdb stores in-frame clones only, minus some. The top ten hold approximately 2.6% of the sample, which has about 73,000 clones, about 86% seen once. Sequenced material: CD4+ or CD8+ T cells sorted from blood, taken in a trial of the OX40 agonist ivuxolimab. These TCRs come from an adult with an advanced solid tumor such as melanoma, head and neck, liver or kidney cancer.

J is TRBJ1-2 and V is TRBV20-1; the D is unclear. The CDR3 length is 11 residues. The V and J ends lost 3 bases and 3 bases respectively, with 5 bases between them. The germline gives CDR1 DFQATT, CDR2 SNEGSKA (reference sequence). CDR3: CSASRDYGYTF. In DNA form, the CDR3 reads TGCAGTGCTAGTCGTGACTATGGCTACACCTTC.

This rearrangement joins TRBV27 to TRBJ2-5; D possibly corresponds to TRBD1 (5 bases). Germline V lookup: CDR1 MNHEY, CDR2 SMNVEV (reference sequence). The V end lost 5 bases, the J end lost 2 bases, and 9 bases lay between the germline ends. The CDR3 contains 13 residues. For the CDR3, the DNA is TGTGCCAGCAGTCAGCGACAGCAAGAGACCCAGTACTTC. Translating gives CASSQRQQETQYF.

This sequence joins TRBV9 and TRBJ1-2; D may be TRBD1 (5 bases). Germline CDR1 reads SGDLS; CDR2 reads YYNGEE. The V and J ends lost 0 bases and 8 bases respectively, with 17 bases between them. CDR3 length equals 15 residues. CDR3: CASSVEAGPGRGYTF. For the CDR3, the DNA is TGTGCCAGCAGCGTAGAGGCAGGGCCCGGAAGGGGCTACACCTTC.

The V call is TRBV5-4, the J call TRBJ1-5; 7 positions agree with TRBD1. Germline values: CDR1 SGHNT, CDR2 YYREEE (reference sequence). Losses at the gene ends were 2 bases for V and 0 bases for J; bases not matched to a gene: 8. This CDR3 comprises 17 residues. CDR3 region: CASSFGGEGASNQPQHF. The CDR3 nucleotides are TGTGCCAGCAGCTTTGGGGGAGAGGGGGCTAGCAATCAGCCCCAGCATTTT.

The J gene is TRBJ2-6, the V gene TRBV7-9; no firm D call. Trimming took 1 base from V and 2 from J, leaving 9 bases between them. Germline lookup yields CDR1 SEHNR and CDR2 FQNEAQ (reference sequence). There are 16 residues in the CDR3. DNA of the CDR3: TGTGCCAGCAGCTTAGTTCCTACAACTGGGGCCAACGTCCTGACTTTC. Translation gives CASSLVPTTGANVLTF. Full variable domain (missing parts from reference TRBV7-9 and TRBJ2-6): DTGVSQNPRHKITKRGQNVTFRCDPISEHNRLYWYRQTLGQGPEFLTYFQNEAQLEKSRLLSDRFSAERPKGSFSTLEIQRTEQGDSAMYLCASSLVPTTGANVLTFGAGSRLTVL.

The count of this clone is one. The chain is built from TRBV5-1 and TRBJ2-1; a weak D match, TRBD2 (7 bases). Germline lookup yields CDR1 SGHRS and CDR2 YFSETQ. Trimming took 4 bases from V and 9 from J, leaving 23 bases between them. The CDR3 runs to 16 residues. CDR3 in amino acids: CASSRKVGGASSEQFF. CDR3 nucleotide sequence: TGCGCCAGCAGCCGAAAGGTTGGGGGGGCTAGCAGTGAGCAGTTCTTC.

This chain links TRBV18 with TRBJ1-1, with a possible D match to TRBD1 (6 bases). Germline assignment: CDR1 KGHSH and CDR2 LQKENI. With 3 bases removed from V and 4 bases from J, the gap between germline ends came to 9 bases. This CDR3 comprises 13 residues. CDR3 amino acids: CASSPTGTTEAFF. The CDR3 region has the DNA TGTGCCAGCTCACCCACAGGGACCACTGAAGCTTTCTTT.

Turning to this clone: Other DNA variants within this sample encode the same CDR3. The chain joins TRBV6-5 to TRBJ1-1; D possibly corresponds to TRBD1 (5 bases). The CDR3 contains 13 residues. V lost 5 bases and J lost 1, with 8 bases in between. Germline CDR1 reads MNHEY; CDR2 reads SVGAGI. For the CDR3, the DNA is TGTGCCAGCAGTCGCCAGGGGAACACTGAAGCTTTCTTT. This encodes CASSRQGNTEAFF.

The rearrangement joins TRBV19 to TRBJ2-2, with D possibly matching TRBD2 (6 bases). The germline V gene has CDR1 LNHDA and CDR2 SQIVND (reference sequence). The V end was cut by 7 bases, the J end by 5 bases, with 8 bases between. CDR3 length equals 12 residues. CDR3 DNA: TGTGCCAGTACCCGGGGGACCGGGGAGCTGTTTTTT. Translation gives CASTRGTGELFF. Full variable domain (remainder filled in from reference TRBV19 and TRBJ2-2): DGGITQSPKYLFRKEGQNVTLSCEQNLNHDAMYWYRQDPGQGLRLIYYSQIVNDFQKGDIAEGYSVSREKKESFPLTVTSAQKNPTAFYLCASTRGTGELFFGEGSRLTVL.